The T cell receptor (beta chain) described here comes from a study of graft-versus-host responses after intestinal transplantation. Produced via immunoSEQ multiplex PCR; TCRdb's table is partial and in-frame only. The sample has some 90,000 clones; roughly 93% are singletons. In this sample, this clone turned up once. No antigen is known for it. This specimen consisted of unstimulated CD8+ T cells sorted from spleen or lymph node cells, obtained before intestinal transplant. The sequence came from a human donor who received an intestinal transplant.

The CDR3 sequence is CASSVDGGSGTEAFF. For the CDR3, the DNA is TGTGCCAGCAGCGTAGATGGAGGGAGTGGCACTGAAGCTTTCTTT. The rearrangement links TRBV9 to TRBJ1-1; D is ambiguous. V was cut by 0 bases and J by 4 bases, with 13 bases left in between. CDR1 and CDR2 (germline): SGDLS, YYNGEE. The CDR3 consists of 15 residues.